This TCR beta chain was identified during a study of blood T cell repertoires in COVID-19. Study-wide background: Sites across the United States, Italy and Spain contributed samples from acute and convalescent COVID-19. T cells, B-cell-depleted T cells, or PBMCs provided the cDNA or gDNA that served as material.

Authors' methods: For nucleated cells, counts were estimated from reference gene primer amplification. Libraries were prepared by immunoSEQ multiplex PCR; TCRdb keeps only in-frame clonotypes and omits some of them. The DNA was the basis for D and trimming; V, J and clone size are from that table. Among about 210,000 clones listed, more than 75% were seen once. V was trimmed by 2 bases and J by 9 bases, leaving 11 bases between them. Per the germline V gene, CDR1 is WSHSY and CDR2 is SAAADI. This CDR3 region has 12 residues. V and J are TRBV10-2 and TRBJ2-7; D is undetermined. Material for sequencing was peripheral blood. This receptor was obtained from a woman over 75 with acute or convalescent COVID-19. In DNA form, the CDR3 reads TGCGCCAGCAGTGAGATAAGTACCGGGCAGTACTTC. Protein sequence: CASSEISTGQYF.